This TCR beta chain is from a study of blood T cell repertoires in COVID-19. In germline, CDR1 is SGHTA, CDR2 FQGNSA. V gave up 5 bases and J gave up 3 bases, with 13 bases separating them. The length of the CDR3 is 14 residues. Clones were read by immunoSEQ multiplex PCR, and TCRdb kept only the in-frame ones, dropping some. The repertoire holds fewer than 35,000 clones, about 82% seen once, with about 9.7% in the top ten. Sequenced input: peripheral blood. The sequence derives from a man older than 75 with active COVID-19. The chain has TRBV7-2 and TRBJ1-1, with D uncertain. Here the CDR3 DNA reads TGTGCCAGCAGCCTTTCGGGTGGTGACACTGAAGCTTTCTTT. It yields the protein CASSLSGGDTEAFF.